The rows below give T cell receptor beta chains drawn from one sample of a study of human CD8 memory T cell subsets. TCRdb re-called the 5' RACE reads and shows each CDR3 protein once, DNA omitted. The sample includes thousands of distinct CDR3 sequences. Sequenced sample: CD8+ T cells from PBMCs. These receptors all stem from a human donor in good health. The CDR3 runs from the conserved cysteine through the conserved F or W. Clone sizes are given selectively: once, few, many, or a class where the clone is expanded.

CDR3aa	j_gene	v_gene	abundance
CASSLHGLATSTDTQYF	TRBJ2-3	TRBV7-8	NA
CASTASGANVLTF	TRBJ2-6	TRBV27	NA
CSVYDQNSYNEQFF	TRBJ2-1	TRBV29-1	NA
CATSSRDTNQPQHF	TRBJ1-5	TRBV15	medium-sized
CASSSERSYSNQPQHF	TRBJ1-5	TRBV4-1	NA
CSAKDLLRGAQETQYF	TRBJ2-5	TRBV20-1	NA
CASSFGQGTYEQYF	TRBJ2-7	TRBV27	NA
CASTSGIQRRGIRYEQYF	TRBJ2-7	TRBV28	NA
CASSSSSVAGGTYEQYF	TRBJ2-7	TRBV28	NA
CASSPNRVSEQYF	TRBJ2-7	TRBV12-3/TRBV12-4	NA
CSVERGGGPRETQYF	TRBJ2-5	TRBV29-1	NA
CASSLGFDTEAFF	TRBJ1-1	TRBV7-3	NA
CASSSTGPSETQYF	TRBJ2-5	TRBV12-3/TRBV12-4	NA
CASSIPAGETQYF	TRBJ2-5	TRBV28	NA
CASSLALGSGYEQYF	TRBJ2-7	TRBV7-9	NA
CASSLMKLNQPQHF	TRBJ1-5	TRBV28	NA
CASSLGELETQYF	TRBJ2-5	TRBV5-4	NA
CASSGGPREGGYNEQFF	TRBJ2-1	TRBV9	NA
CASSEGTGGEQYF	TRBJ2-7	TRBV25-1	NA
CSVEEDRGFSGELFF	TRBJ2-2	TRBV29-1	medium-sized
CASSYFDEQFF	TRBJ2-1	TRBV6-2/TRBV6-3	medium-sized
CASSPGLGSEKLFF	TRBJ1-4	TRBV27	NA
CASSPWGGAQETQYF	TRBJ2-5	TRBV7-9	NA
CASSLAPTVDEQFF	TRBJ2-1	TRBV7-9	medium-sized
CASSYSKHQPQHF	TRBJ1-5	TRBV6-5	NA
CASSNRVGETQYF	TRBJ2-5	TRBV13	NA
CASSVGDSLNEQYF	TRBJ2-7	TRBV9	NA
CASSPPTYWDEQFF	TRBJ2-1	TRBV11-3	NA
CASSAVTGELFF	TRBJ2-2	TRBV30	NA
CASSHRTGESSGRRNEQFF	TRBJ2-1	TRBV4-1	NA
CASSSAGLEWGAFTDTQYF	TRBJ2-3	TRBV12-3/TRBV12-4	NA
CASSPGTASYNEQFF	TRBJ2-1	TRBV28	NA
CASSRRGQETQYF	TRBJ2-5	TRBV28	NA
CASRTLGLSYNEQFF	TRBJ2-1	TRBV28	NA
CASSLTGGVTDTQYF	TRBJ2-3	TRBV7-2	NA
CASSLMTLGSNQPQHF	TRBJ1-5	TRBV28	medium-sized
CASTVGTGELFF	TRBJ2-2	TRBV6-5	NA
CASSQDVGAGLNEQFF	TRBJ2-1	TRBV4-1	NA
CASSSTGTGRTEAFF	TRBJ1-1	TRBV7-9	medium-sized
CASRETGTNTGELFF	TRBJ2-2	TRBV27	NA
CASSQIGTGSRETQYF	TRBJ2-5	TRBV11-3	NA
CASSLWAGGAGNIQYF	TRBJ2-4	TRBV7-8	NA
CSARDLGKLNTEAFF	TRBJ1-1	TRBV20-1	NA
CASTLQGGGTDTQYF	TRBJ2-3	TRBV28	NA
CASSTGLDSVQFF	TRBJ2-1	TRBV27	medium-sized
CASSSTEGRTEQFF	TRBJ2-1	TRBV7-8	NA
CASSRGAYNEQFF	TRBJ2-1	TRBV5-1	NA
CASSSRLRYYEQYF	TRBJ2-7	TRBV27	NA
CASRLASEPYNEQFF	TRBJ2-1	TRBV6-1	NA
CASSQDLPETSGRERETQYF	TRBJ2-5	TRBV3-1	NA